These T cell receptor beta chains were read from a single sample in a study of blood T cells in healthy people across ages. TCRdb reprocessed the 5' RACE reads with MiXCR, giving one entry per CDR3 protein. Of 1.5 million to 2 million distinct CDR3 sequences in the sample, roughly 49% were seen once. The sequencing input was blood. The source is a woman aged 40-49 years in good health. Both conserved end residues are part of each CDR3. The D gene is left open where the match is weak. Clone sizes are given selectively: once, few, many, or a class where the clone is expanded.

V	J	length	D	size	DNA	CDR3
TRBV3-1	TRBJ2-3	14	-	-	TGTGCCAGCAGCCTAAGCTGGAGCACAGATACGCAGTATTTT	CASSLSWSTDTQYF
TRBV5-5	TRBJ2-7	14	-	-	TGTGCCAGCAGCTCCGATGGGGCGTACAATGAGCAGTACTTC	CASSSDGAYNEQYF
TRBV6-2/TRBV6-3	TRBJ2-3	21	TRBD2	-	TGTGCCAGCAGTTACCCATCCGCTCAGACTAGCGGGGCCTCTCTCACAGATAGGCAGTATTTT	CASSYPSAQTSGASLTDRQYF
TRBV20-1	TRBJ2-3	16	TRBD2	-	TGCAGTGCGCCTCCGACTAGCGGGGGGGCAAAAGATACGCAGTATTTT	CSAPPTSGGAKDTQYF
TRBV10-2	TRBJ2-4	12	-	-	TGCGCCAGCAGTGGAGATGGGGCGAAGCAGTACTTC	CASSGDGAKQYF
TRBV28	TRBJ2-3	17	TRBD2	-	TGTGCCAGCAGTCCCCACACGGGACTAGCGGGGAGAGATACGCAGTATTTT	CASSPHTGLAGRDTQYF
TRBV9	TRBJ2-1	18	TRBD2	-	TGTGCCAGCAGCGTCGGGGCCAGCGGGGGAGGACTCTACAATGAGCAGTTCTTC	CASSVGASGGGLYNEQFF
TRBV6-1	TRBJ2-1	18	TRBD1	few	TGTGCCAGCACCCCCTTGATGCCGGGACAGGGTTCCTACAATGAGCAGTTCTTC	CASTPLMPGQGSYNEQFF
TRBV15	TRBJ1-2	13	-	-	TGTGCCACCAGCCCCCGGGACTTGGGGGGCTACACCTTC	CATSPRDLGGYTF
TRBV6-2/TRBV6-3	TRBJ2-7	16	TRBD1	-	TGTGCCAGCAGTCAGAACCCAGGGGGCCTCTACTACGAGCAGTACTTC	CASSQNPGGLYYEQYF
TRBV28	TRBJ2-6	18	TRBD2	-	TGTGCCAGCAGTTTGTGGGCACTAGCGGGTACTGGGGCCAACGTCCTGACTTTC	CASSLWALAGTGANVLTF
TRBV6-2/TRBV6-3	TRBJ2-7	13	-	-	TGTGCCAGCAGTCGACGATCTAAATACGAGCAGTACTTC	CASSRRSKYEQYF
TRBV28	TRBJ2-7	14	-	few	TGTGCCAGCAGTTTAAAGCTGAGGAGAGGCGAGCAGTACTTC	CASSLKLRRGEQYF
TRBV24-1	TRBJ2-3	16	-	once	TGTGCCACCAGTGACCGAGAGGACAGCCAGGCAGATACGCAGTATTTT	CATSDREDSQADTQYF
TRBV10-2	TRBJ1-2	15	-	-	TGCGCCAGCAGTGACAGGGAGAGCAATTACTATGGCTACACCTTC	CASSDRESNYYGYTF